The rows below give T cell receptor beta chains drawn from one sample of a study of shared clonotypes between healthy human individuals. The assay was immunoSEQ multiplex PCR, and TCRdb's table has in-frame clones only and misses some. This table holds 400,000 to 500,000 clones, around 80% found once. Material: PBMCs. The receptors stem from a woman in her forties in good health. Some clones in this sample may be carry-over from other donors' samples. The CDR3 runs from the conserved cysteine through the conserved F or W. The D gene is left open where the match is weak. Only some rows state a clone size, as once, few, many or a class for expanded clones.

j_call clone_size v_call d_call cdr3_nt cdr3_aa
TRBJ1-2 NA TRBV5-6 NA TGTGCCAGCGGACGTCAAAGCTGGGGCTACACCTTC CASGRQSWGYTF
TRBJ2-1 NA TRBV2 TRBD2 TGTGCCATACGGGAGGGCTCGGGGGGAAACAATGAGCAGTTCTTC CAIREGSGGNNEQFF
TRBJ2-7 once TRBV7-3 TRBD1 TGTGCCAGCAGCTCGGACAGGTTCAAGCAGTACTTC CASSSDRFKQYF
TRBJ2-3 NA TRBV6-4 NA TGTGCCAGCAGTGACGGGGACAGCACAGATACGCAGTATTTT CASSDGDSTDTQYF
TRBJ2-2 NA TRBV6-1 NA TGTGCCAGCAGTGATGCCAGTAGGGACACCGGGGAGCTGTTTTTT CASSDASRDTGELFF
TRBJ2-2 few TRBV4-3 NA TGCGCCAGCAGCCAAGACCGGGAGATTAACGGGGAGCTGTTTTTT CASSQDREINGELFF
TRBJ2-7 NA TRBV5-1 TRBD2 TGCGCCAGCAGCACCTCCGGGACTACCACCTACGAGCAGTACTTC CASSTSGTTTYEQYF
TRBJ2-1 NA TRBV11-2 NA TGTGCCAGCCGGGGAGTCCCGAGCTCCTACAATGAGCAGTTCTTC CASRGVPSSYNEQFF
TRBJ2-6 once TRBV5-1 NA TGCGCCAGCAGCTTGCAGGGGTCGACCTCTGGGGCCAACGTCCTGACTTTC CASSLQGSTSGANVLTF
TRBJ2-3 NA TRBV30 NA TGTGCCTGGAGTCAGAGGCTGGAAAATACGCAGTATTTT CAWSQRLENTQYF
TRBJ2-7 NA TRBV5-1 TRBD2 TGCGCCAGCAGCGAAGGTAGCGGGAGTCCCACCTACGAGCAGTACTTC CASSEGSGSPTYEQYF
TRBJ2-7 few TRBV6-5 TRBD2 TGTGCCAGCAGTTACTCCGCGGGAGGGTACGAGCAGTACTTC CASSYSAGGYEQYF
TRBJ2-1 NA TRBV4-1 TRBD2 TGCGCCAGCAGCCAAGAGAATCTAGCGGGACCTTACAATGAGCAGTTCTTC CASSQENLAGPYNEQFF
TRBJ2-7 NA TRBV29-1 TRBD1 TGCAGCGCCCGGGACAGGGATCACGAGCAGTACTTC CSARDRDHEQYF
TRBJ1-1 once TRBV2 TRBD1 TGTGCCAGCAGTGGGACAGGGGGCGCGAACACTGAAGCTTTCTTT CASSGTGGANTEAFF
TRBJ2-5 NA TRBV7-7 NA TGTGCTAGCAGCTTAGGCTTTTTAGAGACCCAGTACTTC CASSLGFLETQYF
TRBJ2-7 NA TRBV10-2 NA TGCGCCAGCAGTGTGTTCGGGGCTTCCTACGAGCAGTACTTC CASSVFGASYEQYF
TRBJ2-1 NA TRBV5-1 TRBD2 TGCGCCAGCAGGCAGGGACTAGCTGGGGGCTATGAGCAGTTCTTC CASRQGLAGGYEQFF
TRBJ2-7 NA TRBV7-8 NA TGTGCCAGCAAATCAGCCCTGAACTCCTACGAGCAGTACTTC CASKSALNSYEQYF
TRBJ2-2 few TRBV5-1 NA TGCGCCAGCAGCTTGGCCTGGGCCGGGGAGCTGTTTTTT CASSLAWAGELFF
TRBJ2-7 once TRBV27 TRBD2 TGTGCCAGCAGTCCTAGCGGTACCTACGAGCAGTACTTC CASSPSGTYEQYF
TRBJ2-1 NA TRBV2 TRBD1 TGTGCCAGCAGCTACAGGGGGCAGCAGTTCTTC CASSYRGQQFF
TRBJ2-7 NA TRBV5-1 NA TGCGCCAGCAGCTTGAATTACGAGCAGTACTTC CASSLNYEQYF
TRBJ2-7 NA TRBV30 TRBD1 TGTGCCTGGAGCCTACCCGGACAGGGTAGGTCCTACGAGCAGTACTTC CAWSLPGQGRSYEQYF
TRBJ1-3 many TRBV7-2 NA TGTGCCAGCAGCTTAAGGTCAGGGGCAGCCTCTGGAAACACCATATATTTT CASSLRSGAASGNTIYF
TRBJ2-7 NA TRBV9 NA TGTGCCAGCAGCGTATCAGTCCCGGGGGAGCAGTACTTC CASSVSVPGEQYF
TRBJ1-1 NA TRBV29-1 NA TGCAGCGTTGGGGAGTGGCAGCCCATGAACACTGAAGCTTTCTTT CSVGEWQPMNTEAFF
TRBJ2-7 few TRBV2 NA TGTGCCAGCAGGACGAGCGAGCAGTACTTC CASRTSEQYF
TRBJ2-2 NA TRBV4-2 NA TGTGCCAGCAGCCCTCGTGACTCAGACACCGGGGAGCTGTTTTTT CASSPRDSDTGELFF
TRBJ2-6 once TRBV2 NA TGTGCCAGCAGTGAAGGCAGGGCCGGGGCCAACGTCCTGACTTTC CASSEGRAGANVLTF
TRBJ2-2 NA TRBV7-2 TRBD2 TGTGCCAGCAGGTTAGCGGGAGGAACTACCGGGGAGCTGTTTTTT CASRLAGGTTGELFF
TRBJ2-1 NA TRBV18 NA TGTGCCAGCTCACCGGCCGAACGAACGGGAGCTTACAATGAGCAGTTCTTC CASSPAERTGAYNEQFF
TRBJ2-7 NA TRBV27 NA TGTGCCAGCAGTCTCGGGCAGGGTATTTACGAGCAGTACTTC CASSLGQGIYEQYF
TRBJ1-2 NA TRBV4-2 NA TGTGCCAGCAGCCAAGATCGGGAGGACAACGGCTACACCTTC CASSQDREDNGYTF
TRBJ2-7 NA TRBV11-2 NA TGTGCCAGCAGCTCAACAGTGGTCGGGCGGTACGAGCAGTACTTC CASSSTVVGRYEQYF
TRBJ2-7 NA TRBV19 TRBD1 TGTGCCAGTAGTGAGGGACAGGGGTTATACGAGCAGTACTTC CASSEGQGLYEQYF
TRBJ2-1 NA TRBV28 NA TGTGCCAGCAGTTTGGGCGGACCCTCCTACAATGAGCAGTTCTTC CASSLGGPSYNEQFF
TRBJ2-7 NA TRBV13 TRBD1 TGTGCCAGCAGCCGGACAGGGATGAGCGAGCAGTACTTC CASSRTGMSEQYF
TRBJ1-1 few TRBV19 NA TGTGCCAGTAGTATGTGGGGGACTGAAGCTTTCTTT CASSMWGTEAFF
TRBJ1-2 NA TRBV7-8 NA TGTGCCAGCAGTCCTCTCGGGGTATCGTATGGCTACACCTTC CASSPLGVSYGYTF
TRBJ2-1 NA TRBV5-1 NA TGCGCCAGCAGCTTGGGGGATTTTCCCTACAATGAGCAGTTCTTC CASSLGDFPYNEQFF
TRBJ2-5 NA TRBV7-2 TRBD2 TGTGCCAGCAGCCGGGGAGGGTACGGGAGGGCCAGGGAGACCCAGTACTTC CASSRGGYGRARETQYF
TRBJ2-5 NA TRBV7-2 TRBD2 TGTGCCAGCAGCTTCTTAGCGGGTATTCAAGAGACCCAGTACTTC CASSFLAGIQETQYF
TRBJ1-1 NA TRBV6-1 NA TGTGCCAGCAGAATTACAGGGATCATTGGTGAAGCTTTCTTT CASRITGIIGEAFF
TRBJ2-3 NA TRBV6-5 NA TGTGCCAGCAGACCAAAAATAAGTACCGGTGATACGCAGTATTTT CASRPKISTGDTQYF
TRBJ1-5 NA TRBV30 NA TGTGCCTGGAGTGTAGGCCTCAAGCCCCAGCATTTT CAWSVGLKPQHF
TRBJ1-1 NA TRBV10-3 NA TGTGCCATCAGTAGCACAGGGAATGGGTTCGGAGCTTTCTTT CAISSTGNGFGAFF
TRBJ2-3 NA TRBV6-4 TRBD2 TGTGCCAGCAGTGCACGACTAGCGGATAGCACAGATACGCAGTATTTT CASSARLADSTDTQYF
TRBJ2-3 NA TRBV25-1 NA TGTGCCAGCAGTGAATGGGGGGTGAACGCAGATACGCAGTATTTT CASSEWGVNADTQYF
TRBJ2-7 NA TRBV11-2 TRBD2 TGTGCCAGCAGCTTAGCGAGTTCAACTAGCGGGTACGAGCAGTACTTC CASSLASSTSGYEQYF
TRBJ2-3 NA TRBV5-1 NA TGCGCCAGCAGCCCGCTGGGGCACGCTCGAACAGATACGCAGTATTTT CASSPLGHARTDTQYF
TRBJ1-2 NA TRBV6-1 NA TGTGCCAGCACAAAGGTGGGGGCGGATGGCTACACCTTC CASTKVGADGYTF
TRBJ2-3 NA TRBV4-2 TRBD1 TGTGCCAGCAGCCAATCACCTCAGGGGGCTGGAGATACGCAGTATTTT CASSQSPQGAGDTQYF
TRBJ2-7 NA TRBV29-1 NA TGCAGCGTTGTCCTTCCGGGGACACCCTCCTACGAGCAGTACTTC CSVVLPGTPSYEQYF
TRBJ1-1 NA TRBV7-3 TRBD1 TGTGCCAGCAGCACACGGACAGGCGGTAAAGCTTTCTTT CASSTRTGGKAFF
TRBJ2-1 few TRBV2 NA TGTGCCAGCAGTGAAGCGGTTGAGCAGTTCTTC CASSEAVEQFF